The 18 T cell receptor beta chains below were found in one sample sequenced in a study of blood T cell repertoires in COVID-19. Profiled with immunoSEQ multiplex PCR; TCRdb holds only in-frame clones, not every one. This sample has 200,000 to 250,000 clones, with 75% to 85% found just once. Sequenced material: peripheral blood. The receptor set was obtained from a woman aged 80 or over with COVID-19, enrolled during active disease.

The chain couples TRBV28 to TRBJ1-1; D not resolved. CDR3 length: 14 amino acids. Germline V gives CDR1 MDHEN, CDR2 SYDVKM. The germline V and J ends were trimmed by 3 bases and 0 bases, with 8 bases remaining between them. The DNA for the CDR3 is TGTGCCAGCAGTTTGGCACATGTGAACACTGAAGCTTTCTTT. Protein product: CASSLAHVNTEAFF.

The rearrangement joins TRBV6-5 to TRBJ1-1; unclear D gene. There are 13 residues in the CDR3. Trimming pared 5 bases from V and 5 bases from J, leaving 12 bases between. Germline loops: CDR1 MNHEY, CDR2 SVGAGI. The CDR3 nucleotides read TGTGCCAGCAGTCCCTTTCTGGCAACTGAAGCTTTCTTT. This gives the protein CASSPFLATEAFF.

This clone turned up a few times. The chain recombines TRBV5-4 with TRBJ1-2; 8 bases line up with TRBD1. The CDR3 is made up of 16 amino acids. Germline V gives CDR1 SGHNT, CDR2 YYREEE (reference sequence). V lost 4 bases to trimming and J lost 0 bases; unmatched junction nucleotides: 8. In nucleotides, the CDR3 is TGTGCCAGCAGCCCTGAAGACAGGGGCGCTAACTATGGCTACACCTTC. This codes for CASSPEDRGANYGYTF.

The V call is TRBV19, the J call TRBJ1-3; D is unresolved. Trimming cost V 11 bases and J 0 bases, with 17 bases left between them. This CDR3 is built from 15 residues. Germline CDR1 reads LNHDA; CDR2 reads SQIVND (reference sequence). CDR3 in amino acids: CASTPDGFSGNTIYF. Here the CDR3 DNA reads TGTGCCTCGACTCCCGACGGCTTCTCTGGAAACACCATATATTTT.

V is TRBV14 and J is TRBJ2-7; possibly TRBD2 for D (5 bases). Trimming stripped 0 bases from V and 7 bases from J, with 19 bases between. The CDR3 covers 16 residues. The germline gives CDR1 SGHDN, CDR2 FVKESK. As DNA, the CDR3 is TGTGCCAGCAGCCAAGATATGGGAGAGGGCCCCTGGGAGCAGTACTTC. Translation: CASSQDMGEGPWEQYF.

The J gene is TRBJ1-1, the V gene TRBV30, with 7 bases lining up with TRBD1. The germline V gene has CDR1 GTSNPN and CDR2 SVGIG (reference sequence). The CDR3 loop spans 12 amino acids. J was trimmed by 10 bases and V by 2 bases; bases with no gene match: 7. The chain's CDR3 is CAWSSTGVGAFF. CDR3 nucleotides: TGTGCCTGGAGTTCCACAGGGGTCGGAGCTTTCTTT.

J is TRBJ2-3 and V is TRBV19, with D possibly matching TRBD2 (6 bases). V was pared by 3 bases and J by 0 bases, with 16 bases between. The CDR3 is made up of 17 amino acids. The germline CDR1 and CDR2 sequences are LNHDA and SQIVND (reference sequence). CDR3 region: CASSIGDSPPSTDTQYF. The CDR3 DNA is TGTGCCAGTAGTATTGGGGACTCACCCCCTAGCACAGATACGCAGTATTTT.

The gene calls are TRBV5-1 and TRBJ2-1, with D maybe TRBD2 (6 bases). The germline V and J ends were trimmed by 4 bases and 8 bases, with 16 bases remaining between them. In germline, CDR1 is SGHRS, CDR2 YFSETQ. This CDR3 is built from 14 residues. The DNA for the CDR3 is TGCGCCAGCAGCCAGCTAGCGATCAACGATGAGCAGTTCTTC. The encoded protein is CASSQLAINDEQFF.

This clone was detected only a few times. This sequence joins TRBV30 and TRBJ1-2; no clear D. This CDR3 region has 14 residues. V dropped 0 bases and J dropped 3 bases, with 11 bases sitting between them. Germline values: CDR1 GTSNPN, CDR2 SVGIG (reference sequence). CDR3 sequence: CAWSVQLTYYGYTF. CDR3 coding DNA: TGTGCCTGGAGTGTACAGCTTACCTACTATGGCTACACCTTC.

The J gene is TRBJ1-1, the V gene TRBV18; D uncertain. From germline, CDR1 is KGHSH and CDR2 LQKENI. V dropped 6 bases and J dropped 0 bases, with 11 bases sitting between them. This CDR3 is built from 14 residues. The DNA of the CDR3 is TGTGCCAGCTCCCTCCGAGGCATGAACACTGAAGCTTTCTTT. It encodes CASSLRGMNTEAFF.

The chain uses TRBV30 and TRBJ1-1; 8 bases agree with TRBD1. Germline V gene data show CDR1 as GTSNPN and CDR2 as SVGIG (reference sequence). V was pared by 3 bases and J by 4 bases, with 10 bases of the junction left unmatched. This CDR3 comprises 15 residues. The CDR3 bases are TGTGCCTGGAGCGCAGACCGGACAGGGCTCACTGAAGCTTTCTTT. Its protein product is CAWSADRTGLTEAFF. Variable domain in full (rest from reference TRBV30 and TRBJ1-1): SQTIHQWPATLVQPVGSPLSLECTVEGTSNPNLYWYRQAAGRGLQLLFYSVGIGQISSEVPQNLSASRPQDRQFILSSKKLLLSDSGFYLCAWSADRTGLTEAFFGQGTRLTVV.

This clone was counted between two and nine times. V usage is TRBV6-5 and J usage is TRBJ1-2, with D perhaps TRBD1 (6 bases). The CDR3 length is 14 residues. CDR1 is MNHEY, CDR2 SVGAGI, per germline. Trimming left V 7 bases short and J 3 bases short, with 15 bases between. The CDR3 sequence: CASTNGGRDYGYTF. CDR3 bases: TGTGCCAGCACCAACGGGGGGCGCGACTATGGCTACACCTTC.

This chain uses TRBV2 with TRBJ2-4, with D maybe TRBD1 (6 bases). Trimming cost V 7 bases and J 7 bases, with 14 bases left between them. This CDR3 spans 13 amino acids. Germline CDR1 is SNHLY and CDR2 is FYNNEI. The CDR3 sequence is CASIGQFENIQYF. In nucleotides, the CDR3 is TGTGCCAGCATCGGACAGTTTGAGAACATTCAGTACTTC.

Only one count was recorded for this clone. The chain joins TRBV24-1 to TRBJ2-3; 7 nucleotides match TRBD2. From germline, CDR1 is KGHDR and CDR2 SFDVKD. The V and J ends lost 2 bases and 1 base, in that order; junction bases with no gene match: 8. The CDR3 consists of 17 residues. CDR3 region: CATSDSPARGGTDTQYF. CDR3 coding DNA: TGTGCCACCAGTGATTCCCCGGCCCGGGGGGGCACAGATACGCAGTATTTT.

The chain uses TRBV6-2 or TRBV6-3 and TRBJ2-7; D might be TRBD2 (7 bases). Germline CDR1 and CDR2: MNHEY and SVGEGT. This CDR3 has 15 residues. V was trimmed by 5 bases and J by 2 bases, leaving 16 bases between them. The CDR3: CASSDWTAGTYEQYF. The CDR3, as DNA: TGTGCCAGCAGTGACTGGACAGCGGGGACCTACGAGCAGTACTTC.

The gene calls are TRBV30 and TRBJ2-1; TRBD2 agrees at 8 bases. J lost 6 bases, V lost 3 bases, and 10 bases had no gene match. Germline loops: CDR1 GTSNPN, CDR2 SVGIG (reference sequence). The CDR3 is 15 amino acids. The CDR3, as DNA: TGTGCCTGGAGGACCTCTGGCGGGAGGCTCAATGAGCAGTTCTTC. The encoded protein is CAWRTSGGRLNEQFF.

In the case of this clone: This same CDR3 is encoded by further DNA sequences in the sample. V and J are TRBV7-2 and TRBJ2-1; 12 nucleotides match TRBD2. Germline CDR1 reads SGHTA; CDR2 reads FQGNSA. J gave up 6 bases and V 4 bases, and 1 base lay outside the gene matches. The CDR3 contains 14 residues. The CDR3 DNA reads TGTGCCAGCAGCTCACTAGCGGGAGGCAATGAGCAGTTCTTC. Protein product: CASSSLAGGNEQFF.

The chain joins TRBV27 to TRBJ1-2, with D perhaps matching TRBD1 (5 bases). There are 13 residues in the CDR3. Trimming removed 4 bases at V and 2 bases at J, with 8 bases between. Germline V gives CDR1 MNHEY, CDR2 SMNVEV (reference sequence). CDR3 sequence: CASSSGGNYGYTF. In DNA, the CDR3 is TGTGCCAGCAGTTCCGGGGGAAACTATGGCTACACCTTC.